This T cell receptor beta chain came from a study of T cells in localized non-small cell lung cancer. The study's findings and limits: Sequencing, confined to only one tumor region, leaves heterogeneity possible. There was higher T cell clonality in uninvolved adjacent lung than in tumor, and it was highest there. A higher density of T cells in blood coincided with extended overall survival.

Sequencing used immunoSEQ multiplex PCR; TCRdb keeps in-frame clones, though not all of them. The sample holds 100,000 to 150,000 clones, 80% to 90% seen once. This clone was picked up a small number of times. What it recognizes is unknown. This sample also contains other DNA sequences that code for the same CDR3. The CDR3 runs to 17 residues. The V end was cut by 3 bases, the J end by 5 bases, with 21 bases between. CDR1 and CDR2 from the germline V gene are MNHEY and SMNVEV (reference sequence). The rearrangement links TRBV27 to TRBJ2-3; D perhaps matches TRBD2 (6 bases). This specimen consisted of peripheral blood, obtained before any cancer treatment. The TCR sequence derives from a female donor aged 60 or older with stage I lung adenocarcinoma. In nucleotides, the CDR3 is TGTGCCAGCAGTTTTGGTGGAGTCCTTTGGGGGGAAGATACGCAGTATTTT. It codes for CASSFGGVLWGEDTQYF.